The TCR beta chain under discussion was sequenced for a study of T cell repertoires in ileal Crohn's disease. The time point: neoterminal ileum biopsy at postoperative endoscopy, about 6 months after surgery. Method: immunoSEQ multiplex PCR; TCRdb's copy keeps in-frame clones and lacks some. The sample carries under 15,000 clones, more than 75% recorded once. The clonotype originates from an adult with Crohn's disease. Source material: ileal tissue.

CDR3 nucleotides: TGTGCCAGCAGCTCCAGTGGCGGGAGATGGGATACGCAGTATTTT. Protein product: CASSSSGGRWDTQYF. The chain uses TRBV9 and TRBJ2-3; TRBD2 aligns across 7 bases. The CDR3 is 15 amino acids. Germline CDR1 SGDLS, CDR2 YYNGEE. After removal of 4 bases from V and 6 bases from J, the junction contained 11 bases not matched to a gene.